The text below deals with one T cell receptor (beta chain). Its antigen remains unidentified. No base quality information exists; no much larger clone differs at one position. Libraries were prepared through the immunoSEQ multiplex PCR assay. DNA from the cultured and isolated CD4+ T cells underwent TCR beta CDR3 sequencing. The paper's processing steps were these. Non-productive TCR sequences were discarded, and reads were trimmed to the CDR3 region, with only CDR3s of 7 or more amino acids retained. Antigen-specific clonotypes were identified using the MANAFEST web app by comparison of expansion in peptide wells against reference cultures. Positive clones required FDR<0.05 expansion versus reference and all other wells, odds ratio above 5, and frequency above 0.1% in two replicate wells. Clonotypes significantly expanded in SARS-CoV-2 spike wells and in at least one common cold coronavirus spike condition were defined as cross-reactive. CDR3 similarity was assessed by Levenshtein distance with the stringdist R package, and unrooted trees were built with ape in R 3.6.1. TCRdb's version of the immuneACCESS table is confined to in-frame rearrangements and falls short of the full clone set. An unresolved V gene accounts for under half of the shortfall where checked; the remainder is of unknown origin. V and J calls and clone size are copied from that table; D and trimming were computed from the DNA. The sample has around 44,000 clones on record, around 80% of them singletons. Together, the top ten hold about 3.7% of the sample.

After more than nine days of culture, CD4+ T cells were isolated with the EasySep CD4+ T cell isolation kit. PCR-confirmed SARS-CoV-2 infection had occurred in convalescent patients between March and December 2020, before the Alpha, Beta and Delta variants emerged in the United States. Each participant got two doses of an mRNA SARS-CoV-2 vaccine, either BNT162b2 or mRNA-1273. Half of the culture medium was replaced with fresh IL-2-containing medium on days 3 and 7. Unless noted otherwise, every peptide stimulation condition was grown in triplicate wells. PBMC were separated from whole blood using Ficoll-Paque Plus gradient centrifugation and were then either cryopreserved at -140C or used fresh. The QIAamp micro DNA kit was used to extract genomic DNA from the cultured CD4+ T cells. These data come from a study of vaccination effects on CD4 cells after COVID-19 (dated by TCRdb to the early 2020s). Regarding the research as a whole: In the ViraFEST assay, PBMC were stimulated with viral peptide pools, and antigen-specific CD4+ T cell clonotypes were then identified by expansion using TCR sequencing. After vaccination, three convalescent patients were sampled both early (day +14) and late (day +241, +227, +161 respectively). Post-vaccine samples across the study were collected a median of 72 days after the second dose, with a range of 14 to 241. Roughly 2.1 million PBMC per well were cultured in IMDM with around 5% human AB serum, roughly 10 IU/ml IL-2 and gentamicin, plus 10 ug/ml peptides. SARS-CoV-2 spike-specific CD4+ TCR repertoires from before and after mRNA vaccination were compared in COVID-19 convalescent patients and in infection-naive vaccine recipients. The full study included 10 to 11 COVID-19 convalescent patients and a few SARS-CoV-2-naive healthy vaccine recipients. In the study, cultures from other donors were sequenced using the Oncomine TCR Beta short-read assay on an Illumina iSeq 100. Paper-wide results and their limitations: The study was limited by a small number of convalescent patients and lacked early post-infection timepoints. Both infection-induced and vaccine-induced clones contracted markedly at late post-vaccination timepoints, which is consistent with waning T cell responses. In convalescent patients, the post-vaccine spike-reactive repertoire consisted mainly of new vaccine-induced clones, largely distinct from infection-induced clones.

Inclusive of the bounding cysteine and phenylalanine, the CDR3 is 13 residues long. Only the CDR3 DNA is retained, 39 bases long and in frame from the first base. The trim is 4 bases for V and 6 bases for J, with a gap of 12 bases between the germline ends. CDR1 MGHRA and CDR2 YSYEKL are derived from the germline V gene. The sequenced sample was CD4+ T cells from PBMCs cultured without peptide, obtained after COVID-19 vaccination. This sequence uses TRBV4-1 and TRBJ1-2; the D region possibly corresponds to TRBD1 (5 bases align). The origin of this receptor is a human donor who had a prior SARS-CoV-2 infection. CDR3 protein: CASSPYGADGYTF. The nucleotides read TGCGCCAGCAGCCCATACGGGGCGGATGGCTACACCTTC.